The rows below give T cell receptor beta chains drawn from one sample of a study of blood T cell repertoires in COVID-19. Measured with immunoSEQ multiplex PCR; TCRdb has only the in-frame clones, and not every one. The table includes roughly 150,000 clones, roughly 80% detected once. The sample consisted of peripheral blood. Every receptor here comes from a man between 60 and 75 years old with acute or convalescent COVID-19. CDR3s include the opening cysteine and the closing phenylalanine or tryptophan. Each record gives: V gene, D gene, clone size, J gene, CDR3 protein, CDR3 DNA. A D gene is named only where the DNA matches it firmly. Size values are once, few and many counts, or a class for expanded clones, and some rows have none.

v_gene: TRBV10-3; d_gene: NA; abundance: NA; j_gene: TRBJ2-1; CDR3aa: CAISESLSATYNEQFF; CDR3nt: TGTGCCATCAGTGAGTCGCTCTCTGCTACCTACAATGAGCAGTTCTTC
v_gene: TRBV27; d_gene: TRBD1; abundance: NA; j_gene: TRBJ2-1; CDR3aa: CASGTGLSNEQFF; CDR3nt: TGTGCCAGCGGGACAGGCCTTAGCAATGAGCAGTTCTTC
v_gene: TRBV15; d_gene: NA; abundance: NA; j_gene: TRBJ1-2; CDR3aa: CATSSTRTGGGYTF; CDR3nt: TGTGCCACCAGCAGTACTAGGACCGGAGGTGGCTACACCTTC
v_gene: TRBV29-1; d_gene: NA; abundance: NA; j_gene: TRBJ2-5; CDR3aa: CSVDGGNGRTQYF; CDR3nt: TGCAGCGTTGACGGCGGGAATGGAAGGACCCAGTACTTC
v_gene: TRBV19; d_gene: TRBD1; abundance: few; j_gene: TRBJ1-6; CDR3aa: CASRDGQANNSPLHF; CDR3nt: TGTGCCAGTAGGGACGGACAGGCCAATAATTCACCCCTCCACTTT
v_gene: TRBV4-3; d_gene: NA; abundance: NA; j_gene: TRBJ1-5; CDR3aa: CASSPGILSNQPQHF; CDR3nt: TGCGCCAGCAGCCCCGGGATCCTTTCCAATCAGCCCCAGCATTTT
v_gene: TRBV12-3/TRBV12-4; d_gene: TRBD1; abundance: NA; j_gene: TRBJ2-1; CDR3aa: CASRLTGNNEQFF; CDR3nt: TGTGCCAGCAGGCTGACAGGGAACAATGAGCAGTTCTTC
v_gene: TRBV5-1; d_gene: TRBD1; abundance: NA; j_gene: TRBJ2-5; CDR3aa: CASNPSGGQETQYF; CDR3nt: TGCGCCAGCAACCCCTCAGGGGGCCAAGAGACCCAGTACTTC
v_gene: TRBV9; d_gene: TRBD1; abundance: few; j_gene: TRBJ1-2; CDR3aa: CASSVTGTGVSGYTF; CDR3nt: TGTGCCAGCAGCGTAACTGGGACAGGAGTCTCTGGCTACACCTTC
v_gene: TRBV5-4; d_gene: TRBD1; abundance: NA; j_gene: TRBJ2-3; CDR3aa: CASSRAGTGGSDTQYF; CDR3nt: TGTGCCAGCAGCAGAGCCGGGACAGGGGGTTCAGATACGCAGTATTTT
v_gene: TRBV15; d_gene: NA; abundance: few; j_gene: TRBJ2-7; CDR3aa: CATSRAPDGPRGEQYF; CDR3nt: TGTGCCACCAGCAGAGCCCCAGACGGGCCTAGGGGGGAGCAGTACTTC
v_gene: TRBV28; d_gene: NA; abundance: NA; j_gene: TRBJ1-5; CDR3aa: CASISDKYQPQHF; CDR3nt: TGTGCCAGCATCTCGGACAAGTATCAGCCCCAGCATTTT
v_gene: TRBV7-9; d_gene: NA; abundance: NA; j_gene: TRBJ2-1; CDR3aa: CASSSAGGGGGHSYNEQFF; CDR3nt: TGTGCCAGCAGCTCCGCAGGGGGCGGGGGCGGCCACTCCTACAATGAGCAGTTCTTC
v_gene: TRBV7-2; d_gene: NA; abundance: NA; j_gene: TRBJ1-2; CDR3aa: CASSSQGSGYTF; CDR3nt: TGTGCCAGCAGCTCGCAGGGGTCTGGCTACACCTTC
v_gene: TRBV6-1; d_gene: NA; abundance: NA; j_gene: TRBJ1-2; CDR3aa: CASSEWAQSVYGYTF; CDR3nt: TGTGCCAGCAGTGAATGGGCCCAATCAGTCTATGGCTACACCTTC
v_gene: TRBV24-1; d_gene: TRBD2; abundance: NA; j_gene: TRBJ2-3; CDR3aa: CATSTSGRDTQYF; CDR3nt: TGTGCCACCAGTACTAGCGGGAGAGATACGCAGTATTTT
v_gene: TRBV7-9; d_gene: TRBD1; abundance: NA; j_gene: TRBJ1-3; CDR3aa: CASSLGQGRSNSGNTIYF; CDR3nt: TGTGCCAGCAGCTTAGGACAGGGGCGATCAAACTCTGGAAACACCATATATTTT
v_gene: TRBV6-5; d_gene: NA; abundance: NA; j_gene: TRBJ2-7; CDR3aa: CASTPNTYEQYF; CDR3nt: TGTGCCAGCACTCCCAACACGTACGAGCAGTACTTC
v_gene: TRBV6-5; d_gene: NA; abundance: few; j_gene: TRBJ2-7; CDR3aa: CASSSRYEQYF; CDR3nt: TGTGCCAGCAGTTCCCGCTACGAGCAGTACTTC
v_gene: TRBV28; d_gene: TRBD1; abundance: few; j_gene: TRBJ1-2; CDR3aa: CASSSRGLGLYGYTF; CDR3nt: TGTGCCAGCAGTTCCAGGGGGCTTGGGCTCTATGGCTACACCTTC
v_gene: TRBV28; d_gene: TRBD1; abundance: NA; j_gene: TRBJ2-1; CDR3aa: CASSLWTGTIYNEQFF; CDR3nt: TGTGCCAGCAGCTTGTGGACAGGAACCATCTACAATGAGCAGTTCTTC
v_gene: TRBV19; d_gene: NA; abundance: NA; j_gene: TRBJ1-3; CDR3aa: CATTSSGNTIYF; CDR3nt: TGTGCTACGACATCCTCTGGAAACACCATATATTTT
v_gene: TRBV6-6; d_gene: NA; abundance: NA; j_gene: TRBJ1-5; CDR3aa: CASRRLQGEAPGAQHF; CDR3nt: TGTGCCAGCAGGCGACTACAGGGTGAAGCCCCCGGCGCCCAGCATTTT
v_gene: TRBV7-2; d_gene: NA; abundance: NA; j_gene: TRBJ1-5; CDR3aa: CASRGGRDQPQHF; CDR3nt: TGTGCCAGCAGGGGGGGGAGGGATCAGCCCCAGCATTTT
v_gene: TRBV7-8; d_gene: TRBD2; abundance: NA; j_gene: TRBJ2-2; CDR3aa: CASSWLPSGGTGELFF; CDR3nt: TGTGCCAGCAGCTGGCTTCCTAGCGGGGGAACCGGGGAGCTGTTTTTT
v_gene: TRBV7-2; d_gene: TRBD1; abundance: NA; j_gene: TRBJ2-7; CDR3aa: CASGGGTGPYEQYF; CDR3nt: TGTGCCAGCGGCGGTGGGACAGGGCCCTACGAGCAGTACTTC
v_gene: TRBV3-1/TRBV3-2; d_gene: NA; abundance: NA; j_gene: TRBJ2-6; CDR3aa: CASSHSGRISGANVLTF; CDR3nt: TGTGCCAGCAGCCACTCGGGTCGGATCTCTGGGGCCAACGTCCTGACTTTC
v_gene: TRBV7-2; d_gene: TRBD2; abundance: NA; j_gene: TRBJ2-7; CDR3aa: CASSQGGGAFKKEQYF; CDR3nt: TGTGCCAGCAGCCAAGGCGGGGGGGCGTTTAAGAAGGAGCAGTACTTC
v_gene: TRBV3-1/TRBV3-2; d_gene: TRBD1; abundance: NA; j_gene: TRBJ1-4; CDR3aa: CASSPRQGGEKLFF; CDR3nt: TGTGCCAGCAGCCCCCGACAGGGGGGTGAAAAACTGTTTTTT
v_gene: TRBV19; d_gene: NA; abundance: NA; j_gene: TRBJ1-2; CDR3aa: CQQVRPYGYTF; CDR3nt: TGTCAGCAGGTCAGACCCTATGGCTACACCTTC
v_gene: TRBV5-4; d_gene: TRBD2; abundance: once; j_gene: TRBJ2-3; CDR3aa: CASSSPQAGASSDTQYF; CDR3nt: TGTGCCAGCAGCTCCCCCCAGGCGGGAGCGTCGTCAGATACGCAGTATTTT
v_gene: TRBV27; d_gene: TRBD1; abundance: once; j_gene: TRBJ2-7; CDR3aa: CASSPSGQGYEQYF; CDR3nt: TGTGCCAGCAGTCCTTCGGGACAGGGCTACGAGCAGTACTTC
v_gene: TRBV4-2; d_gene: NA; abundance: NA; j_gene: TRBJ1-1; CDR3aa: CASSQDAGVDTEAFF; CDR3nt: TGTGCCAGCAGCCAAGATGCAGGGGTTGACACTGAAGCTTTCTTT
v_gene: TRBV7-2; d_gene: NA; abundance: NA; j_gene: TRBJ2-4; CDR3aa: CASSLGGDFKNIQYF; CDR3nt: TGTGCCAGCAGCTTAGGCGGGGATTTCAAAAACATTCAGTACTTC
v_gene: TRBV7-2; d_gene: TRBD1; abundance: NA; j_gene: TRBJ1-2; CDR3aa: CASSLFPGQGRGYTF; CDR3nt: TGTGCCAGCAGCTTATTTCCGGGACAGGGCAGAGGCTACACCTTC
v_gene: TRBV24-1; d_gene: NA; abundance: NA; j_gene: TRBJ2-6; CDR3aa: CATSDGGAGANVLTF; CDR3nt: TGTGCCACCAGTGATGGGGGGGCCGGGGCCAACGTCCTGACTTTC
v_gene: TRBV13; d_gene: NA; abundance: NA; j_gene: TRBJ2-5; CDR3aa: CASSLNHQETQYF; CDR3nt: TGTGCCAGCAGCCTAAATCACCAAGAGACCCAGTACTTC
v_gene: TRBV29-1; d_gene: TRBD1; abundance: once; j_gene: TRBJ2-7; CDR3aa: CSVATGTYEQYF; CDR3nt: TGCAGCGTCGCGACAGGGACCTACGAGCAGTACTTC
v_gene: TRBV7-7; d_gene: NA; abundance: NA; j_gene: TRBJ2-2; CDR3aa: CASSPGLHGTGELFF; CDR3nt: TGTGCTAGCAGTCCGGGTCTACATGGCACCGGGGAGCTGTTTTTT
v_gene: TRBV4-1; d_gene: NA; abundance: NA; j_gene: TRBJ1-5; CDR3aa: CASSQDQGRPQHF; CDR3nt: TGCGCCAGCAGCCAAGATCAGGGGCGGCCCCAGCATTTT
v_gene: TRBV7-2; d_gene: TRBD1; abundance: NA; j_gene: TRBJ2-1; CDR3aa: CASSLLGAGTGVNEQFF; CDR3nt: TGTGCCAGCAGCTTATTGGGGGCGGGGACAGGGGTAAATGAGCAGTTCTTC
v_gene: TRBV6-5; d_gene: TRBD2; abundance: few; j_gene: TRBJ2-1; CDR3aa: CASSSSGGEQFF; CDR3nt: TGTGCCAGCAGTTCGAGCGGGGGGGAGCAGTTCTTC